What follows describes a single T cell receptor beta chain. The target of this receptor is not known. The input lacks base qualities; no much larger clone sits a single base away. Library construction relied on the immunoSEQ multiplex PCR assay. Some 1.1 x 10^5 TCR templates per sample were assayed on the deep sequencing platform. Genomic DNA extracted from sorted T cells was the material used for TCRbeta CDR3 sequencing. Regarding the original processing steps: The R programming language was used for clonal analysis of the TCRbeta CDR3 data. Alloreactive CD4+ and CD8+ clones were defined by comparing unstimulated samples with post-reaction CFSE-low samples. Alloreactive CD4+ clones were assigned to regulatory or non-regulatory origin by matching sequences to sorted unstimulated Treg and non-Treg repertoires. The immuneACCESS repertoire file appears here via TCRdb, limited to in-frame rearrangements. These files lack a portion of the clones; in checked studies, under half of the deficit traces to unresolved V genes, and the cause of the others is not known. V and J calls and clone size are as listed in that table; D and trimming were resolved from the DNA. The sample table shows 90,000 to 120,000 clones, and more than 90% are seen once. Of the sample, just over 2.5% is held by the ten largest clones.

This sample is part of a study of siplizumab effects on memory and regulatory T cells (dated by TCRdb to between 2018 and 2020). About the study as a whole: The study looked at the effect of siplizumab, an anti-CD2 antibody, on alloreactive T-cell subsets in allogeneic mixed lymphocyte reactions made from human PBMCs. General conclusions and limits of the study: The suppressive function of proliferating Tregs from siplizumab cultures was not functionally confirmed. Siplizumab significantly reduced the cumulative frequency of alloreactive sequences traceable to unstimulated CD4+ memory T cells. In reactions with siplizumab, an average of approximately 70% of mappable alloreactive CD4+ clones were Treg-derived, compared with about 27% in control reactions. Because sequences at frequencies below about 10^-5 were poorly captured, only a minor fraction of alloreactive clones could be mapped back to unstimulated subsets. Unstimulated naive T cells appeared to be more diverse than memory T cells, and naive cells seemed to make a substantial contribution to the alloresponse. For roughly 75-95% of proliferating CD4+ or CD8+ clones, no naive or memory phenotype could be assigned.

The cysteine opens and the phenylalanine closes a CDR3 of 12 amino acids. Only the CDR3 part of the read is kept: 36 bases, read in frame from the first base. Looking up the germline V gene (reference sequence) yields CDR1 LNHDA and CDR2 SQIVND. The junction carries 12 bases between V and J, which are trimmed by 5 bases and 10 bases respectively. Sorted unstimulated T cells, along with proliferating T cells recovered from mixed lymphocyte reactions, underwent TCRbeta CDR3 sequencing. Fresh whole blood from fewer than 11 HLA-typed healthy donors served as the source for isolating PBMCs. Sequenced sample: CD4+ T cells sorted from blood. The sequence was collected from a human donor in good health. Some clones in this sample may be carry-over from other donors' samples. The rearranged chain carries TRBV19 and TRBJ2-1; the D gene is unclear. The sequenced DNA: TGTGCCAGTAGTGTCGGTGCCAGGGAGCAGTTCTTC. This gives the protein CASSVGAREQFF.